The 24 T cell receptor beta chains presented below share a single source sample, sequenced in a study of blood T cell repertoires in COVID-19. Profiled with immunoSEQ multiplex PCR; TCRdb holds only in-frame clones, not every one. The data contain just under 9,000 clones, approximately 86% of them singletons. Material for sequencing was peripheral blood. Every receptor here comes from a human donor with active COVID-19. The donor label of this sample is uncertain.

The rearrangement joins TRBV7-8 to TRBJ1-6; 11 nucleotides agree with TRBD1. From germline, CDR1 is SGHVS and CDR2 FQNEAQ. The CDR3 runs to 17 residues. The V and J ends lost 5 bases and 9 bases, in that order; junction bases with no gene match: 12. The CDR3 reads CASSRYQGQGVGSPLHF. CDR3 in DNA: TGTGCCAGCAGCCGATATCAGGGACAGGGGGTGGGTTCACCCCTCCACTTT.

V gene TRBV5-1 combines with J gene TRBJ2-7; no firm D call. The germline gives CDR1 SGHRS, CDR2 YFSETQ. The V end was cut by 0 bases, the J end by 5 bases, with 6 bases between. This CDR3 is 12 amino acids long. CDR3 region: CASSLDRDEQYF. CDR3 bases: TGCGCCAGCAGCTTGGATCGGGACGAGCAGTACTTC.

This clone was seen a few times. The chain couples TRBV4-3 to TRBJ1-1, with 7 positions matching TRBD1. Looked up from germline, CDR1 is LGHNA and CDR2 is YSLEER. The CDR3 runs to 14 residues. The ends lost 1 base at V and 4 bases at J; junction bases unmatched: 3. Here the CDR3 DNA reads TGCGCCAGCAGCCAAGGACAGGGCGGCACTGAAGCTTTCTTT. It encodes CASSQGQGGTEAFF.

The CDR3 DNA sequence: TGTGCCAGCAGCCTAGCGGGACCCTACGAGCAGTACTTC. Translated, it gives CASSLAGPYEQYF. J is TRBJ2-7 and V is TRBV12-3 or TRBV12-4; 9 nucleotides match TRBD2. The CDR3 totals 13 residues. J gave up 2 bases and V 6 bases, and 2 bases lay outside the gene matches.

This rearrangement joins TRBV24-1 to TRBJ2-3; TRBD1 aligns across 7 bases. From germline, CDR1 is KGHDR and CDR2 SFDVKD. This CDR3 has 16 amino acids. Trimming cost V 4 bases and J 0 bases; bases outside gene matches: 6. Written as DNA, the CDR3 is TGTGCCACCAGTGACCAGGGACAGCTTAGCACAGATACGCAGTATTTT. Translating it yields CATSDQGQLSTDTQYF.

The gene calls are TRBV5-1 and TRBJ2-2; 9 positions agree with TRBD2. V was clipped by 8 bases and J by 4 bases; unmatched bases: 12. Germline CDR1 SGHRS, CDR2 YFSETQ. The CDR3 is made up of 16 amino acids. Here the CDR3 reads CASSGASGMGTGELFF. In nucleotides, the CDR3 is TGCGCCAGTTCCGGCGCTAGCGGGATGGGCACCGGGGAGCTGTTTTTT.

The rearrangement uses TRBV27 and TRBJ2-2; 9 bases match TRBD2. The CDR3 length is 15 residues. V lost 2 bases to trimming and J lost 6 bases; unmatched junction nucleotides: 4. Per germline, CDR1 MNHEY and CDR2 SMNVEV (reference sequence). CDR3 sequence reads: CASSLGTSFAGELFF. The CDR3 DNA reads as TGTGCCAGCAGTTTAGGGACTAGCTTCGCCGGGGAGCTGTTTTTT.

The V gene is TRBV9, the J gene TRBJ2-6; possibly TRBD1 for D (6 bases). Between the trimmed V and J ends, which lost 0 bases and 3 bases, there was a span of 7 bases. CDR1 is SGDLS and CDR2 is YYNGEE in the germline V gene. The CDR3 spans 15 residues. CDR3 in DNA: TGTGCCAGCAGCGTAGGGACAGTTGGGGCCAACGTCCTGACTTTC. Protein: CASSVGTVGANVLTF.

This sequence joins TRBV6-5 and TRBJ2-3, with 10 nucleotides matching TRBD1. Trimming at V came to 7 bases and at J to 3 bases, leaving 4 bases not matched to a gene. Germline-derived CDR1 and CDR2 are MNHEY and SVGAGI. The CDR3 extends over 14 amino acids. CDR3 sequence (DNA): TGTGCCAGCACTCTGGACAGGGGGACAGATACGCAGTATTTT. Translated, it gives CASTLDRGTDTQYF.

This clone came up once. The chain uses TRBV21-1 and TRBJ2-7; the D call TRBD2 from the table was never checked on the DNA. TRBV21-1 is classified as a pseudogene. The CDR3 spans 16 residues. CDR3 sequence: CASSDMWLAAYYEQYV. In nucleotides, the CDR3 is TGTGCCAGCAGCGATATGTGGCTAGCGGCATACTACGAGCAGTACGTC.

V and J are TRBV14 and TRBJ2-6; perhaps TRBD1 as D (6 bases). V lost 2 bases to trimming and J lost 2 bases, with 10 bases between them. The CDR3 runs to 16 residues. The germline CDR1 and CDR2 sequences are SGHDN and FVKESK. CDR3 region: CASSQPGVPGANVLTF. CDR3 in DNA: TGTGCCAGCAGCCAACCAGGGGTCCCTGGGGCCAACGTCCTGACTTTC.

This clone showed up just once. The rearrangement links TRBV7-9 to TRBJ1-1; 8 nucleotides align to TRBD1. V gave up 4 bases and J gave up 1 base; unmatched junction bases: 11. The CDR3 contains 17 residues. Germline CDR1 is SEHNR and CDR2 is FQNEAQ (reference sequence). CDR3 in amino acids: CASSSIRQGTSNTEAFF. The CDR3 region has the DNA TGTGCCAGCAGCTCCATCAGACAGGGGACCTCGAACACTGAAGCTTTCTTT.

The chain has TRBV18 and TRBJ1-6; TRBD1 matches at 7 bases. Germline V gene sequence: CDR1 KGHSH, CDR2 LQKENI. CDR3 length equals 14 residues. V was pared by 3 bases and J by 5 bases, with 1 base of the junction left unmatched. The CDR3 DNA reads as TGTGCCAGCTCACCCGGGACAGATAATTCACCCCTCCACTTT. Translation gives CASSPGTDNSPLHF.

The chain couples TRBV6-6 to TRBJ1-4; TRBD1 might be the D (6 bases). This CDR3 comprises 16 residues. The germline V and J ends were trimmed by 4 bases and 0 bases, with 12 bases remaining between them. The V gene's germline CDR1 is MNHNY and CDR2 SVGAGI (reference sequence). CDR3 protein: CASSLDTGPTNEKLFF. The CDR3 nucleotides read TGTGCCAGCAGTTTGGATACAGGGCCAACTAATGAAAAACTGTTTTTT.

The chain has TRBV10-3 and TRBJ1-1, with D unclear. Germline assignment: CDR1 ENHRY and CDR2 SYGVKD. There are 12 residues in the CDR3. Trimming pared 8 bases from V and 9 bases from J, leaving 16 bases between. CDR3 loop: CAIDNSRLKAFF. CDR3 coding DNA: TGTGCCATCGATAACAGTAGGCTTAAAGCTTTCTTT.

The gene calls are TRBV14 and TRBJ2-3, with D possibly being TRBD1 (8 bases). The CDR3 sequence is 18 residues long. V was clipped by 4 bases and J by 3 bases, with 23 bases between them. Germline CDR1 is SGHDN and CDR2 is FVKESK. CDR3 loop: CASSPRTGRAIGTDTQYF. CDR3 bases: TGTGCCAGCAGCCCCCGGACAGGGAGGGCCATAGGGACAGATACGCAGTATTTT.

The chain is built from TRBV7-2 and TRBJ2-1; D ambiguous. Germline V lookup: CDR1 SGHTA, CDR2 FQGNSA. The CDR3 runs to 13 residues. Trimming left V 5 bases short and J 7 bases short, with 12 bases between. The CDR3 DNA sequence: TGTGCCAGCAGCAGTTTCCCCGGGAATGAGCAGTTCTTC. It yields the protein CASSSFPGNEQFF. The full variable domain, rest sourced from reference TRBV7-2 and TRBJ2-1, is GAGVSQSPSNKVTEKGKDVELRCDPISGHTALYWYRQSLGQGLEFLIYFQGNSAPDKSGLPSDRFSAERTGGSVSTLTIQRTQQEDSAVYLCASSSFPGNEQFFGPGTRLTVL.

This rearrangement joins TRBV29-1 to TRBJ2-7; TRBD2 matches 8 bases. V was clipped by 3 bases and J by 0 bases; unmatched bases: 13. Per germline, CDR1 SQVTM and CDR2 ANQGSEA. The length of the CDR3 is 17 residues. CDR3 amino acids: CSVEFKAGEGSSYEQYV. The CDR3 DNA is TGCAGCGTTGAGTTTAAAGCGGGAGAGGGTAGCTCCTACGAGCAGTACGTC.

V gene TRBV7-2 combines with J gene TRBJ2-1; weak D call: TRBD2 (7 bases). The germline V gene has CDR1 SGHTA and CDR2 FQGNSA. The CDR3 consists of 13 residues. With 4 bases removed from V and 10 bases from J, the gap between germline ends came to 14 bases. CDR3 in DNA: TGTGCCAGCAGCTCCGGGGGGCGGCGGGAGCAGTTCTTC. Encoded protein: CASSSGGRREQFF.

In this sample, this clone turned up once. The chain links TRBV11-1 to TRBJ1-2; D call uncertain. The CDR3 covers 14 residues. Per germline, CDR1 SGHAT and CDR2 FQDESV (reference sequence). V gave up 5 bases and J gave up 2 bases, with 12 bases separating them. The DNA for the CDR3 is TGTGCCAGCAGCCCACCCAACACCAACTATGGCTACACCTTC. Encoded protein: CASSPPNTNYGYTF. Complete variable domain (other parts from reference TRBV11-1 and TRBJ1-2): EAEVAQSPRYKITEKSQAVAFWCDPISGHATLYWYRQILGQGPELLVQFQDESVVDDSQLPKDRFSAERLKGVDSTLKIQPAELGDSAMYLCASSPPNTNYGYTFGSGTRLTVV.

V usage is TRBV10-3 and J usage is TRBJ2-7, with 9 nucleotides matching TRBD2. V lost 7 bases and J lost 6; bases outside the gene matches: 7. The germline V gene encodes CDR1 ENHRY and CDR2 SYGVKD. CDR3 length: 13 amino acids. The CDR3 coding sequence is TGTGCCATCAAGGCGCGGGAGGGGGTCGAGCAGTACGTC. It is translated as CAIKAREGVEQYV.

This chain connects TRBV7-3 to TRBJ2-2; TRBD1 agrees at 9 bases. The V gene's germline CDR1 is SGHTA and CDR2 FQGTGA. There are 16 residues in the CDR3. Trimming cost V 1 base and J 3 bases; bases outside gene matches: 3. The CDR3 sequence is CASSLKGQGYTGELFF. The CDR3 bases are TGTGCCAGCAGCTTAAAGGGACAGGGCTACACCGGGGAGCTGTTTTTT.

The J gene is TRBJ1-1, the V gene TRBV3-1 (or the pseudogene TRBV3-2), with 7 positions matching TRBD1. Germline V gene lookup returns CDR1 LGHDT and CDR2 YNNKEL (reference sequence). The V and J ends lost 1 base and 7 bases, in that order; junction bases with no gene match: 3. The CDR3 has 13 residues. The CDR3 nucleotides read TGTGCCAGCAGCCAAGTAGGGACAGATGAAGCTTTCTTT. Translated: CASSQVGTDEAFF.

The chain is built from TRBV2 and TRBJ1-3; the D gene is possibly TRBD1 (5 bases). V dropped 6 bases and J dropped 4 bases, with 10 bases sitting between them. Germline-derived CDR1 and CDR2 are SNHLY and FYNNEI. This CDR3 region has 13 residues. The CDR3 nucleotides are TGTGCCAGCAGCCTCGGGGGGGGAAACACCATATATTTT. Protein product: CASSLGGGNTIYF.